This TCR beta chain was obtained from a study of long-term antiretroviral therapy in people with HIV. Germline CDR1 is MGHDK and CDR2 is SYGVNS. There are 13 residues in the CDR3. Trimming removed 6 bases from V and 1 base from J, with 9 bases in between. Investigators performed immunoSEQ version v3.0 at survey level. Only in-frame clones appear in the TCRdb table, and some are missing; sequencing was by immunoSEQ multiplex PCR. Of roughly 3,000 clones listed, about 88% are singletons. This chain joins TRBV25-1 and TRBJ2-5; D gene uncertain. The sequences come from unsorted PBMCs, collected 0.3 years after starting antiretroviral therapy. The origin of this receptor is a woman in her fifties or sixties with HIV. The CDR3 spells CASSPLGQETQYF. The CDR3 DNA follows: TGTGCCAGCAGCCCTTTGGGCCAAGAGACCCAGTACTTC.